Listed below are T cell receptor beta chains from one sample, sequenced in a study of blood T cell repertoires in COVID-19. TCRdb's table, derived via immunoSEQ multiplex PCR, lists solely in-frame clones and lacks some. Among some 83,000 clones listed, about 87% were seen once. The sequenced sample consisted of peripheral blood. The source is a man older than 75 with active or convalescent COVID-19. Each CDR3 is given with its conserved first and last residue.

v_gene: TRBV11-2
CDR3aa: CASSLAGARNEQFF

v_gene: TRBV19
CDR3aa: CASNGGVEEPQHF

v_gene: TRBV19
CDR3aa: CASSIPGSATNEKLFF

v_gene: TRBV5-8
CDR3aa: CASSFDRSSGNTIYF

v_gene: TRBV12-3/TRBV12-4
CDR3aa: CASSLWGDYGYTF

v_gene: TRBV5-1
CDR3aa: CASSPGLAGGFTGELFF

v_gene: TRBV6-4
CDR3aa: CASALAGGTDTQYF

v_gene: TRBV7-2
CDR3aa: CASSLGALYLTQYF

v_gene: TRBV7-8
CDR3aa: CASSYRQPNYSPLTDTQYF

v_gene: TRBV7-8
CDR3aa: CASSPHTEAFF

v_gene: TRBV5-1
CDR3aa: CASRPARGAPHTQYF

v_gene: TRBV5-1
CDR3aa: CASSFRGATSTDTQYF